This T cell receptor (beta chain) was observed in a study of follicular helper T cells after annual influenza vaccination (dated by TCRdb to 2017 to 2019). Broadly, across the study: After each seasonal influenza vaccination, blood samples were collected on days 0, 7 and 28. Some subjects were followed across successive annual vaccinations spanning the 2013-2014, 2014-2015 and 2015-2016 seasons to study recall of cTfh clones. Multi-year samples were available for six subjects, with four spanning two vaccination seasons and two spanning three seasons. One week after vaccination, a second recruited cohort of roughly 11 subjects (Table S1) displayed a similar ICOS+CD38+ cTfh response. The 2013-2014 samples were cryopreserved, while the 2015 samples were processed right after collection.

Libraries came from the immunoSEQ multiplex PCR assay. Adaptive Biotechnologies handled the TCRB amplification, library preparation, sequencing and preliminary bioinformatics at Survey level resolution. For TCRB sequencing, genomic DNA from the sorted cTfh populations was amplified by multiplex PCR. The original methods were these. In R, clonality was calculated as 1 minus the normalized Shannon entropy, and the Gini index was computed using the R package ineq. Overlap score was defined as the summed counts of shared sequences divided by the total counts of all sequences in both compared samples. Shared-clonotype significance used Fisher's exact test assuming a theoretical repertoire of 10^7 TCRB sequences. Not all clones reach the TCRdb copy of this immuneACCESS table, which keeps in-frame sequences only. Checked studies attribute under half of the gap to unresolved V genes and leave the rest unexplained. That table furnishes V, J and clone size, whereas the DNA furnished D and trimming. Within this sample are some 7,300 clones, with over 70% of them counted one time only. Clones ranked in the top ten supply about 1.6% of the sample.

Broad study findings and their caveats: Day 7 ICOS+CD38+ clones were most often found later in ICOS-CD38- cTfh, suggesting that subset may serve as a memory reservoir. Productive TCRB sequences were recovered from only roughly 8.5-20% of analyzed cells, so rare clonotypes could not be sampled. ICOS+CD38+ cTfh clonality correlated with the frequency of that population, and its change correlated with the change in circulating plasmablast frequency. Successive annual vaccinations recalled a recurrent oligoclonal ICOS+CD38+ cTfh response that contained tetramer and AIM influenza-specific clonotypes.

The germline V gene (reference sequence) sets CDR1 to MNHEY and CDR2 to SMNVEV. V loses 3 bases at its end and J loses 5 bases; junction bases beyond the gene matches: 15. Including cysteine and phenylalanine, the CDR3 has 19 amino acids. The CDR3 DNA has 57 bases and is translated from base 1. According to the study, the label for this sample's time point signals: 2015-2016 season, 7 days after influenza vaccination. Adults were given seasonal inactivated influenza vaccine (Fluvarix), and sorted blood CD4 subsets were followed by TCRB sequencing before and after vaccination. To be eligible, subjects had to live in the community and must not have received influenza vaccine in the previous 6 months. Exclusions included influenza vaccine contraindications, substance abuse, HIV/AIDS, active malignancy, immunomodulatory medication and active illness such as respiratory infection. At each time point, about 35 to 110 mL of blood was collected. Circulating Tfh were defined as non-naive CD4+CXCR5+PD-1+ cells and sorted into ICOS+CD38+ and ICOS-CD38- fractions. Ficoll-Paque PLUS or SepMate separation was used to isolate PBMC. Cell subsets were sorted from PBMC on a BD FACS Aria before DNA extraction.

Regarding this clone: There is no known antigen for this receptor. Base qualities were left out, and no much larger clone turns up one base away.

This receptor was taken from an adult who received the influenza vaccine. The chain uses TRBV27 and TRBJ2-1; 11 nucleotides in the junction match TRBD2. This material consisted of CXCR5+ CD38- circulating T follicular helper cells from blood, taken 7 days after influenza vaccination. The meaning of the sample's cell subset or site label: circulating Tfh, non-naive CD4+CXCR5+PD-1+ (ICOS+CD38+ or ICOS-CD38-). The CDR3 loop reads CASSLYMSLTSGKDNEQFF. The DNA reads TGTGCCAGCAGTTTGTATATGAGTTTGACTAGCGGGAAAGACAATGAGCAGTTCTTC.